This T cell receptor (beta chain) originates from a study of blood T cell repertoires in COVID-19. Study as a whole: T cells, B-cell-depleted T cells, or PBMCs provided the cDNA or gDNA that served as material.

Some clones are missing from TCRdb's copy, which holds only in-frame ones; the method was immunoSEQ multiplex PCR. The repertoire holds roughly 100,000 clones, with around four fifths as singletons. The sequenced sample consisted of peripheral blood. The receptor's source is a human donor in a cohort sampled during active COVID-19.

CDR3 region: CASTQGQSYGYTF. The CDR3 DNA is TGCGCCAGCACCCAGGGACAGTCCTATGGCTACACCTTC. V gene TRBV5-1 combines with J gene TRBJ1-2, with TRBD1 matching 7 bases. The CDR3 spans 13 residues. Germline-derived CDR1 and CDR2 are SGHRS and YFSETQ. V lost 6 bases to trimming and J lost 4 bases; unmatched junction nucleotides: 6.